Listed here are 23 T cell receptor beta chains from one sample, sequenced in a study of cytomegalovirus exposure and HLA in healthy donors. The PCR made use of 60 Vbeta and 13 Jbeta primers. Sequencing used immunoSEQ multiplex PCR; TCRdb keeps in-frame clones, though not all of them. The data contain more than 100,000 clones, roughly three fifths of them singletons. Sequenced input: PBMCs. These receptors were collected from a man in his late teens or twenties in good health and CMV-seronegative.

V gene TRBV5-8 combines with J gene TRBJ2-5; 10 nucleotides agree with TRBD2. The CDR3 has 15 amino acids. V shed 4 bases and J 9 bases; nucleotides not matched to a gene: 12. Germline V gene data show CDR1 as SGHTS and CDR2 as YDEGEE. The CDR3 sequence is CASSRTSGAKVAQYF. The CDR3 DNA follows: TGTGCCAGCAGCCGCACTAGCGGGGCCAAAGTGGCCCAGTACTTC.

The rearrangement uses TRBV28 and TRBJ2-2, with TRBD1 identical over 9 bases. This CDR3 has 17 amino acids. The germline V gene encodes CDR1 MDHEN and CDR2 SYDVKM. Trimming at V came to 6 bases and at J to 0 bases, leaving 8 bases not matched to a gene. The CDR3 is CASSPPGQGPNTGELFF. The CDR3, as DNA: TGTGCCAGCAGCCCCCCGGGACAGGGACCGAACACCGGGGAGCTGTTTTTT. Drawing the rest from reference TRBV28 and TRBJ2-2, the complete variable domain is DVKVTQSSRYLVKRTGEKVFLECVQDMDHENMFWYRQDPGLGLRLIYFSYDVKMKEKGDIPEGYSVSREKKERFSLILESASTNQTSMYLCASSPPGQGPNTGELFFGEGSRLTVL.

This rearrangement joins TRBV29-1 to TRBJ2-3; 7 bases are shared with TRBD2. The CDR3 totals 13 residues. Trimming at V came to 8 bases and at J to 6 bases, leaving 11 bases not matched to a gene. The germline V gene has CDR1 SQVTM and CDR2 ANQGSEA. The CDR3 DNA reads TGCAGCATCCTCCAGCGGGGAGTGGATACGCAGTATTTT. Protein: CSILQRGVDTQYF.

V gene TRBV29-1 combines with J gene TRBJ1-2, with 8 bases lining up with TRBD1. The germline V gene encodes CDR1 SQVTM and CDR2 ANQGSEA. V shed 7 bases, J shed 7 bases, and the junction held 5 bases outside the gene matches. The CDR3 runs to 11 residues. The CDR3 nucleotides are TGCAGCGCTCAGGGGGCAACTGGCTACACCTTC. Residues: CSAQGATGYTF.

This clone was counted between two and nine times. Relative to the germline gene, one junction end is altered; a read error may explain this. V is TRBV15 and J is TRBJ2-7, with TRBD2 as a possible D gene (6 bases). Germline V gene sequence: CDR1 LNHNV, CDR2 YYDKDF (reference sequence). The CDR3 runs to 11 residues. This CDR3 is CATSRDGGLLF. The CDR3 DNA follows: TGTGCCACCAGCAGAGATGGGGGACTCCTATTC.

The chain carries TRBV28 and TRBJ1-5; 8 bases match TRBD1. Germline loops: CDR1 MDHEN, CDR2 SYDVKM. V was clipped by 6 bases and J by 5 bases; unmatched bases: 6. This CDR3 is built from 14 residues. The CDR3 nucleotides read TGTGCCAGCAGCCCCGGACAGGGACATCAGCCCCAGCATTTT. Residues: CASSPGQGHQPQHF. The full variable domain, with the rest looked up from reference TRBV28 and TRBJ1-5, is DVKVTQSSRYLVKRTGEKVFLECVQDMDHENMFWYRQDPGLGLRLIYFSYDVKMKEKGDIPEGYSVSREKKERFSLILESASTNQTSMYLCASSPGQGHQPQHFGDGTRLSIL.

This clone was detected only a few times. The chain joins TRBV18 to TRBJ1-1; D ambiguous. The CDR3 extends over 13 amino acids. From germline, CDR1 is KGHSH and CDR2 LQKENI. V lost 2 bases and J lost 6, with 10 bases in between. CDR3: CASSPINQAEAFF. The DNA for the CDR3 is TGTGCCAGCTCACCAATAAATCAGGCTGAAGCTTTCTTT.

The chain combines TRBV7-9 with TRBJ1-2; D perhaps matches TRBD1 (6 bases). The CDR3 runs to 13 residues. Germline lookup yields CDR1 SEHNR and CDR2 FQNEAQ (reference sequence). V shed 5 bases and J shed 4 bases, with 11 bases lying between them. CDR3 loop: CASSQDRFYGYTF. The CDR3 coding sequence is TGTGCCAGCAGCCAGGACAGATTCTATGGCTACACCTTC.

This chain uses TRBV7-2 with TRBJ2-1; 10 nucleotides agree with TRBD2. The V gene's germline CDR1 is SGHTA and CDR2 FQGNSA. Unmatched junction bases numbered 13, after V lost 1 base and J lost 10 bases. The CDR3 extends over 17 amino acids. DNA for the CDR3: TGTGCCAGCAGCTTAGTTCCGACTAGCGGGTCTTGGGGCGAGCAGTTCTTC. Residues: CASSLVPTSGSWGEQFF.

The count of this clone is one. The J gene is TRBJ1-2, the V gene TRBV7-9, with D maybe TRBD1 (6 bases). Per the germline V gene, CDR1 is SEHNR and CDR2 is FQNEAQ (reference sequence). The CDR3 spans 16 residues. V was trimmed by 1 base and J by 6 bases, leaving 18 bases between them. CDR3 sequence reads: CASSLVSLGRGDGYTF. The CDR3 DNA reads TGTGCCAGCAGCTTAGTCTCTTTAGGCAGGGGTGATGGCTACACCTTC.

V gene TRBV5-1 combines with J gene TRBJ2-3; D might be TRBD2 (5 bases). The CDR3 extends over 15 amino acids. Trimming took off 0 bases at V and 6 bases at J, with 14 bases between the two ends. The germline V gene encodes CDR1 SGHRS and CDR2 YFSETQ. CDR3 coding DNA: TGCGCCAGCAGCTTGGGAGCGGTGGAGGTGGATACGCAGTATTTT. Protein: CASSLGAVEVDTQYF.

This rearrangement joins TRBV12-5 to TRBJ2-3; D is unresolved. This CDR3 has 11 residues. Per germline, CDR1 LGHNT and CDR2 FRNRAP. V was shortened by 5 bases and J by 3 bases, with 3 bases between the two germline ends. This chain's CDR3 is CASGQTDTQYF. The CDR3, as DNA: TGTGCTAGTGGTCAAACAGATACGCAGTATTTT. Using reference TRBV12-5 and TRBJ2-3 for the parts outside the CDR3, the full variable domain is DARVTQTPRHKVTEMGQEVTMRCQPILGHNTVFWYRQTMMQGLELLAYFRNRAPLDDSGMPKDRFSAEMPDATLATLKIQPSEPRDSAVYFCASGQTDTQYFGPGTRLTVL.

The chain couples TRBV9 to TRBJ2-3; 14 bases agree with TRBD2. This CDR3 has 19 residues. The V and J ends lost 0 bases and 2 bases, in that order; junction bases with no gene match: 8. Germline V gene sequence: CDR1 SGDLS, CDR2 YYNGEE. CDR3 sequence reads: CASSVEGLAGVGATDTQYF. DNA for the CDR3: TGTGCCAGCAGCGTAGAGGGACTAGCGGGAGTGGGGGCCACAGATACGCAGTATTTT.

CDR3 sequence: CASLDRGTNEQYF. DNA for the CDR3: TGTGCCAGCTTGGACAGGGGGACAAACGAGCAGTACTTC. This chain links TRBV6-1 with TRBJ2-7; 10 nucleotides line up with TRBD1. Germline V gives CDR1 MNHNS, CDR2 SASEGT. CDR3 size: 13 residues. J lost 5 bases, V lost 8 bases, and 6 bases had no gene match.

The chain uses TRBV6-5 and TRBJ2-1; D ambiguous. Germline loops: CDR1 MNHEY, CDR2 SVGAGI. Trimming pared 0 bases from V and 8 bases from J, leaving 8 bases between. The CDR3 totals 13 residues. Here the CDR3 reads CASSYSIEYEQFF. The CDR3 nucleotides read TGTGCCAGCAGTTACTCGATAGAGTATGAGCAGTTCTTC.

The rearrangement joins TRBV28 to TRBJ2-6, with unresolved D. Trimming took 5 bases from V and 0 from J, leaving 8 bases between them. The germline CDR1 and CDR2 sequences are MDHEN and SYDVKM. The CDR3 covers 15 residues. The CDR3 nucleotides read TGTGCCAGCAGTCTCTCTAGCTCTGGGGCCAACGTCCTGACTTTC. Translating gives CASSLSSSGANVLTF.

The chain recombines TRBV7-9 with TRBJ2-7; TRBD1 agrees at 10 bases. After removal of 5 bases from V and 3 bases from J, the junction contained 4 bases not matched to a gene. Per the germline V gene, CDR1 is SEHNR and CDR2 is FQNEAQ (reference sequence). The CDR3 covers 14 residues. In DNA, the CDR3 is TGTGCCAGCAGCCTGACAGGGGGCGGCTACGAGCAGTACTTC. Its translation: CASSLTGGGYEQYF. Supplemented by reference TRBV7-9 and TRBJ2-7, the full variable domain reads DTGVSQNPRHKITKRGQNVTFRCDPISEHNRLYWYRQTLGQGPEFLTYFQNEAQLEKSRLLSDRFSAERPKGSFSTLEIQRTEQGDSAMYLCASSLTGGGYEQYFGPGTRLTVT.

The rearrangement joins TRBV19 to TRBJ1-3, with D possibly being TRBD1 (6 bases). This CDR3 comprises 15 residues. The germline CDR1 and CDR2 sequences are LNHDA and SQIVND (reference sequence). Trimming shortened V by 8 bases and J by 0 bases, and 14 bases separated the two germline ends. For the CDR3, the DNA is TGTGCCAGTTCTACAGGGACTAGCTCTGGAAACACCATATATTTT. Amino acids: CASSTGTSSGNTIYF. Looking up the rest from reference TRBV19 and TRBJ1-3 gives the full variable domain: DGGITQSPKYLFRKEGQNVTLSCEQNLNHDAMYWYRQDPGQGLRLIYYSQIVNDFQKGDIAEGYSVSREKKESFPLTVTSAQKNPTAFYLCASSTGTSSGNTIYFGEGSWLTVV.

The genes are TRBV5-4 and TRBJ2-1, with 9 nucleotides matching TRBD2. Looked up from germline, CDR1 is SGHNT and CDR2 is YYREEE (reference sequence). The CDR3 contains 16 residues. J lost 2 bases, V lost 3 bases, and 6 bases had no gene match. CDR3 DNA: TGTGCCAGCAGCTCGGAAGCGGGAGGCCCCTACAATGAGCAGTTCTTC. Its translation: CASSSEAGGPYNEQFF.

This clone was detected a few times. The chain joins TRBV29-1 to TRBJ2-3; D might be TRBD1 (6 bases). CDR1 and CDR2 (germline): SQVTM, ANQGSEA. Trimming left V 8 bases short and J 0 bases short, with 9 bases between. This CDR3 has 12 residues. The CDR3 DNA is TGCAGCTTCACAGGGAGCACAGATACGCAGTATTTT. Its protein product is CSFTGSTDTQYF.

The rearrangement joins TRBV6-5 to TRBJ2-7; no definite D call. Between the trimmed V and J ends, which lost 0 bases and 1 base, there was a span of 7 bases. This CDR3 contains 14 residues. Germline V gene lookup returns CDR1 MNHEY and CDR2 SVGAGI. The CDR3 nucleotides read TGTGCCAGCAGTTACTCGGTCAGATCCTACGAGCAGTACTTC. The encoded protein is CASSYSVRSYEQYF.

A single count supports this clone. One end of the junction varies from germline; a read error may be responsible. This chain uses TRBV5-1 with TRBJ1-1, with a possible D match to TRBD1 (5 bases). Germline loops: CDR1 SGHRS, CDR2 YFSETQ. The CDR3 sequence is 15 residues long. The CDR3 reads CPSSLGGGVNTEAFF. CDR3 DNA sequence: TGCCCCAGCAGCTTGGGGGGAGGGGTGAACACTGAAGCTTTCTTT.

The rearrangement joins TRBV19 to TRBJ1-4; D is undetermined. Germline V lookup: CDR1 LNHDA, CDR2 SQIVND (reference sequence). Trimming took 5 bases from V and 8 from J, leaving 18 bases between them. There are 15 residues in the CDR3. The CDR3 DNA sequence: TGTGCCAGTAGTCCCAACTTAAACAGTGGAGAAAAACTGTTTTTT. Residues: CASSPNLNSGEKLFF.